This is a list of T cell receptor beta chains from one sample in a study of blood T cell repertoires in COVID-19. TCRdb keeps only in-frame clones here, not all; method: immunoSEQ multiplex PCR. The table lists 60,000 or so clones, 90% of them singletons. Sequencing was performed on peripheral blood. These TCRs come from a man aged 55 to 69 with active COVID-19. The CDR3 runs from the conserved cysteine through the conserved F or W. Each record gives: J gene, clone size, V gene, CDR3 length, D gene, CDR3 protein, CDR3 DNA. A D gene is named only where the DNA matches it firmly. Not every row has a clone size; where given, it reads once, few, many or a size class.

>TRBJ1-6|NA|TRBV27|16|TRBD1
CASMRARGQNNSPLHF
TGTGCCAGCATGAGGGCGAGGGGACAGAATAATTCACCCCTCCACTTT
>TRBJ2-7|NA|TRBV5-6|14|NA
CASRPSGAFYEQYF
TGTGCCAGCCGCCCCAGCGGCGCATTCTACGAGCAGTACTTC
>TRBJ1-1|once|TRBV19|13|TRBD1
CATVDRANTEAFF
TGTGCCACCGTGGACAGGGCGAACACTGAAGCTTTCTTT
>TRBJ2-1|NA|TRBV18|16|TRBD2
CASSPQPGLRNNEQFF
TGTGCCAGCTCACCCCAGCCGGGACTACGTAACAATGAGCAGTTCTTC
>TRBJ1-5|NA|TRBV6-5|15|TRBD1
CASSTDRAGNQPQHF
TGTGCCAGCAGTACCGACAGGGCCGGCAATCAGCCCCAGCATTTT
>TRBJ1-2|few|TRBV10-3|14|TRBD1
CAISDAGTDYGYTF
TGTGCCATCAGTGACGCCGGGACAGACTATGGCTACACCTTC
>TRBJ2-1|NA|TRBV5-1|17|TRBD2
CASSPRASGRMSNEQFF
TGCGCCAGCAGCCCGCGGGCTAGCGGGAGAATGAGCAATGAGCAGTTCTTC
>TRBJ1-2|NA|TRBV18|16|TRBD1
CASSTGQGVFPYGYTF
TGTGCCAGCTCGACGGGACAGGGGGTCTTCCCCTATGGCTACACCTTC
>TRBJ2-1|NA|TRBV27|16|TRBD2
CASNQMASGRMNEQFF
TGTGCCAGCAATCAGATGGCTAGCGGGAGAATGAATGAGCAGTTCTTC
>TRBJ2-3|NA|TRBV5-1|15|NA
CASSSDSPSVGTQYF
TGCGCCAGCAGTTCGGACTCCCCCTCCGTTGGTACGCAGTATTTT
>TRBJ2-1|NA|TRBV7-8|14|NA
CASLTRLEHNEQFF
TGTGCCAGCCTCACTAGGCTAGAACACAATGAGCAGTTCTTC
>TRBJ1-5|NA|TRBV7-9|14|TRBD1
CASSQQGANQPQHF
TGTGCCAGCAGCCAACAGGGGGCCAATCAGCCCCAGCATTTT
>TRBJ1-6|NA|TRBV4-3|15|NA
CASSLSTGSNSPLHF
TGCGCCAGCAGCTTGTCGACAGGATCCAATTCACCCCTCCACTTT
>TRBJ1-1|NA|TRBV10-3|17|TRBD1
CAIVDHDRGPSDTEAFF
TGTGCCATCGTTGACCACGACAGGGGCCCATCGGACACTGAAGCTTTCTTT
>TRBJ1-5|NA|TRBV28|16|NA
CASSSYRGGTNQPQHF
TGTGCCAGCAGTTCATACCGCGGGGGTACCAATCAGCCCCAGCATTTT
>TRBJ1-2|NA|TRBV18|15|TRBD1
CASSPGQGGNYGYTF
TGTGCCAGCTCACCGGGACAGGGGGGTAACTATGGCTACACCTTC
>TRBJ2-3|NA|TRBV7-3|20|TRBD2
CASSKTGLAGGPSYTDTQYF
TGTGCCAGCAGCAAAACGGGACTAGCGGGGGGGCCTAGCTACACAGATACGCAGTATTTT
>TRBJ1-6|NA|TRBV27|15|TRBD1
CASSTRDRGISPLHF
TGTGCCAGCAGTACGAGGGACAGGGGGATTTCACCCCTCCACTTT
>TRBJ1-5|NA|TRBV18|15|TRBD1
CASSPSGQSNQPQHF
TGTGCCAGCTCACCATCGGGACAGTCAAATCAGCCCCAGCATTTT
>TRBJ2-2|NA|TRBV5-1|15|NA
CASSLVTGNTGELFF
TGCGCCAGCAGCTTGGTCACAGGGAACACCGGGGAGCTGTTTTTT
>TRBJ1-5|NA|TRBV12-3/TRBV12-4|13|TRBD1
CASSTGGNQPQHF
TGTGCCAGCAGTACAGGGGGCAATCAGCCCCAGCATTTT
>TRBJ1-1|NA|TRBV5-6|14|NA
CASPRGWVNTEAFF
TGTGCCAGCCCCAGGGGATGGGTGAACACTGAAGCTTTCTTT
>TRBJ1-5|NA|TRBV28|18|NA
CASSNRGSLPYSNQPQHF
TGTGCCAGCAGCAACCGGGGTTCGCTCCCCTATAGCAATCAGCCCCAGCATTTT
>TRBJ1-3|NA|TRBV5-1|15|TRBD1
CASSRDRASGNTIYF
TGCGCCAGCAGTCGGGACAGGGCGTCCGGAAACACCATATATTTT
>TRBJ2-2|NA|TRBV3-1/TRBV3-2|15|TRBD1
CASSPGQGPPGELFF
TGTGCCAGCAGCCCGGGACAGGGCCCACCCGGGGAGCTGTTTTTT
>TRBJ2-7|NA|TRBV5-1|17|TRBD2
CASSPGLAGASSYEQYF
TGCGCCAGCAGCCCGGGACTAGCGGGGGCCAGCTCCTACGAGCAGTACTTC
>TRBJ1-3|NA|TRBV5-5|16|TRBD1
CASTITGANSGNTIYF
TGTGCCAGCACCATAACAGGGGCTAACTCTGGAAACACCATATATTTT
>TRBJ1-5|NA|TRBV18|15|NA
CASSAGQLPYQPQHF
TGTGCCAGCTCCGCGGGGCAGCTCCCCTATCAGCCCCAGCATTTT
>TRBJ2-1|NA|TRBV12-3/TRBV12-4|12|NA
CASTSQYNEQFF
TGTGCCAGCACCTCCCAGTACAATGAGCAGTTCTTC
>TRBJ2-1|NA|TRBV2|13|NA
CASSVWTYNEQFF
TGTGCCAGCAGTGTCTGGACTTACAATGAGCAGTTCTTC
>TRBJ2-5|NA|TRBV7-3|15|TRBD2
CASSLRGGYQETQYF
TGTGCCAGCAGCTTACGGGGGGGCTACCAAGAGACCCAGTACTTC
>TRBJ1-5|NA|TRBV28|16|NA
CASSLLAGIINQPQHF
TGTGCCAGCAGTTTATTAGCCGGGATTATCAATCAGCCCCAGCATTTT
>TRBJ1-1|NA|TRBV19|14|TRBD1
CASADRGQYTEAFF
TGTGCCAGTGCGGACAGGGGGCAGTACACTGAAGCTTTCTTT
>TRBJ1-5|NA|TRBV2|14|TRBD1
CASSNRGSNQPQHF
TGTGCCAGCAGTAACAGGGGAAGCAATCAGCCCCAGCATTTT
>TRBJ2-7|NA|TRBV9|14|TRBD1
CASSSGQGDYEQYF
TGTGCCAGCAGCTCAGGACAGGGAGACTACGAGCAGTACTTC
>TRBJ2-6|NA|TRBV7-8|15|NA
CASSPSGTGANVLTF
TGTGCCAGCAGCCCGTCAGGGACTGGGGCCAACGTCCTGACTTTC
>TRBJ2-7|NA|TRBV18|15|TRBD2
CASSPGGSHSYEQYF
TGTGCCAGCTCACCGGGGGGGTCCCACTCCTACGAGCAGTACTTC
>TRBJ2-7|NA|TRBV4-1|15|NA
CASSQQGIQQDEQYF
TGCGCCAGCAGCCAACAGGGGATACAGCAGGACGAGCAGTACTTC
>TRBJ2-3|NA|TRBV28|15|TRBD2
CASSPPSGLTDTQYF
TGTGCCAGCAGTCCTCCTAGCGGGCTCACAGATACGCAGTATTTT
>TRBJ2-2|NA|TRBV5-5|15|TRBD2
CASSSGLANTGELFF
TGTGCCAGCAGCTCGGGACTAGCCAACACCGGGGAGCTGTTTTTT
>TRBJ1-2|NA|TRBV28|16|NA
CASRITRGGANYGYTF
TGTGCCAGCAGGATAACCCGAGGGGGGGCTAACTATGGCTACACCTTC
>TRBJ2-5|NA|TRBV7-3|15|NA
CASSLGAARGETQYF
TGTGCCAGCAGCTTGGGAGCGGCCCGGGGGGAGACCCAGTACTTC
>TRBJ2-5|NA|TRBV27|16|TRBD1
CASRELITGGGETQYF
TGTGCCAGCAGGGAGCTAATAACAGGGGGCGGTGAGACCCAGTACTTC
>TRBJ2-2|NA|TRBV5-1|16|TRBD1
CASSSAGQGHTGELFF
TGCGCCAGCAGCTCCGCCGGACAGGGTCACACCGGGGAGCTGTTTTTT
>TRBJ2-3|NA|TRBV10-3|15|TRBD2
CAISDSGTPTDTQYF
TGTGCCATCAGCGATAGCGGGACGCCCACAGATACGCAGTATTTT
>TRBJ1-4|once|TRBV27|14|NA
CASRTGGANEKLFF
TGTGCCAGCAGGACAGGCGGTGCTAATGAAAAACTGTTTTTT
>TRBJ2-5|NA|TRBV28|14|TRBD1
CASSFDRGQETQYF
TGTGCCAGCAGTTTTGACAGGGGACAGGAGACCCAGTACTTC
>TRBJ2-3|NA|TRBV27|16|TRBD1
CASSLRGDRGHDTQYF
TGTGCCAGCAGTTTAAGGGGAGACAGGGGGCATGATACGCAGTATTTT
>TRBJ1-3|NA|TRBV7-2|15|TRBD1
CASSSGQGWGNTIYF
TGTGCCAGCAGCTCGGGACAGGGTTGGGGAAACACCATATATTTT
>TRBJ2-1|NA|TRBV7-2|17|TRBD1
CASSLAPLDRGDNEQFF
TGTGCCAGCAGCTTAGCGCCCCTAGACAGGGGAGACAATGAGCAGTTCTTC
>TRBJ1-1|few|TRBV6-6|14|NA
CASSKTEMNTEAFF
TGTGCCAGCAGTAAAACAGAGATGAACACTGAAGCTTTCTTT
>TRBJ2-7|NA|TRBV2|16|TRBD1
CASRDLTGVLYNEQYF
TGTGCCAGCAGAGACCTAACAGGGGTTCTGTACAACGAGCAGTACTTC
>TRBJ2-2|NA|TRBV5-6|15|NA
CASSRSPGYGGELFF
TGTGCCAGCAGCCGGTCTCCCGGGTATGGGGGGGAGCTGTTTTTT
>TRBJ1-1|NA|TRBV5-1|13|NA
CASSPTGYTEAFF
TGCGCCAGCAGTCCTACAGGCTACACTGAAGCTTTCTTT
>TRBJ2-1|NA|TRBV4-1|12|NA
CASSQEGREQFF
TGCGCCAGCAGCCAAGAGGGCCGGGAGCAGTTCTTC
>TRBJ1-5|NA|TRBV3-1/TRBV3-2|16|TRBD1
CASSRSGQGSNQPQHF
TGTGCCAGCAGCCGCTCGGGACAGGGGAGCAATCAGCCCCAGCATTTT
>TRBJ1-2|NA|TRBV19|16|TRBD1
CASTVAQGALYYGYTF
TGTGCCAGTACCGTTGCACAGGGGGCGCTTTACTATGGCTACACCTTC